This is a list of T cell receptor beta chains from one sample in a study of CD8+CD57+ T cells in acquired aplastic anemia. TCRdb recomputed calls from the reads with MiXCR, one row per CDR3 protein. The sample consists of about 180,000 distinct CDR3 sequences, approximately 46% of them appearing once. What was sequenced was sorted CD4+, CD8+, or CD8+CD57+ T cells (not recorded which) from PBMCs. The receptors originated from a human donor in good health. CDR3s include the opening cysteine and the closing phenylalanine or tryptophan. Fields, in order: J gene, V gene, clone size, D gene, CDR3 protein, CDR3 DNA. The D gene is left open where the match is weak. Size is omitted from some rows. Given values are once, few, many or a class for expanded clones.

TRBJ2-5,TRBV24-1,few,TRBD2,CATSDLDGLAEQETQYF,TGTGCCACCAGTGATTTGGACGGACTAGCGGAGCAAGAGACCCAGTACTTC
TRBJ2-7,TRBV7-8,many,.,CASSLEGHSYEQYF,TGTGCCAGCAGCTTAGAGGGCCACTCCTACGAGCAGTACTTC
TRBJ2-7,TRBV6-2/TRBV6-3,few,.,CASSYSTPLLVGGVYEQYF,TGTGCCAGCAGTTACTCAACCCCCCTACTAGTTGGAGGAGTATACGAGCAGTACTTC
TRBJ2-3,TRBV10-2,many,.,CASSSFPADTQYF,TGCGCCAGCAGTTCCTTCCCCGCAGATACGCAGTATTTT
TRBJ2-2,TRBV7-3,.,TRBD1,CASSLTGANTGELFF,TGTGCCAGCAGCTTGACAGGGGCGAACACCGGGGAGCTGTTTTTT
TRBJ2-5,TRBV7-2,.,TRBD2,CASSSTSGGSETQYF,TGTGCCAGCAGCTCAACTAGCGGGGGGTCAGAGACCCAGTACTTC
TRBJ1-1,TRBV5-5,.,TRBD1,CASSLPWAGGAEAFF,TGTGCCAGCAGCTTGCCCTGGGCAGGGGGGGCTGAAGCTTTCTTT
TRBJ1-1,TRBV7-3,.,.,CASIPDMNTEAFF,TGTGCCAGCATCCCAGATATGAACACTGAAGCTTTCTTT
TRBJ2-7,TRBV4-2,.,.,CASSQGASSYEQYF,TGTGCCAGCAGCCAGGGGGCGAGCTCCTACGAGCAGTACTTC
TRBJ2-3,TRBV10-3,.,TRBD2,CAIGESVKRGHTDTQYF,TGTGCCATCGGTGAGTCTGTTAAGCGGGGGCACACAGATACGCAGTATTTT
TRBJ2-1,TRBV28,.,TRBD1,CASNWGQGGNNEQFF,TGTGCCAGCAACTGGGGACAGGGGGGAAACAATGAGCAGTTCTTC
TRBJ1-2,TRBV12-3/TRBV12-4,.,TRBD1,CASTGTAVRGYTF,TGTGCCAGCACTGGGACAGCAGTACGTGGCTACACCTTC
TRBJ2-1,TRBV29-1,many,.,CSVSLYNEQFF,TGCAGCGTTTCTCTTTACAATGAGCAGTTCTTC
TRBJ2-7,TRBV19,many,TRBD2,CASSLRLAGYYEQYF,TGTGCCAGTAGTTTACGACTAGCGGGATACTACGAGCAGTACTTC
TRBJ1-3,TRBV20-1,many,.,CSARWPALGNTIYF,TGCAGTGCTAGATGGCCCGCTCTCGGAAACACCATATATTTT
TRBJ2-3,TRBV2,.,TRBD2,CASSATSGTDTQYF,TGTGCCAGCAGTGCAACTAGCGGTACAGATACGCAGTATTTT
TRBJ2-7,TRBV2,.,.,CASRGSYEQYF,TGTGCCAGCAGGGGCTCCTACGAGCAGTACTTC
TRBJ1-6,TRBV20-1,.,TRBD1,CSTSGGPNSPLHF,TGCAGTACTTCAGGGGGCCCGAATTCACCCCTCCACTTT
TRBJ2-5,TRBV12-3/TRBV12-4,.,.,CASSSLYQETQYF,TGTGCCAGCAGTTCGTTGTACCAAGAGACCCAGTACTTC
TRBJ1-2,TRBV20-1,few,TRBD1,CSARRDSLGYGYTF,TGCAGTGCTAGAAGGGACAGCTTAGGCTATGGCTACACCTTC
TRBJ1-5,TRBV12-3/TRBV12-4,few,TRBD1,CASSPEQGDVNNQPQHF,TGTGCCAGCAGTCCAGAACAGGGGGATGTGAACAATCAGCCCCAGCATTTT
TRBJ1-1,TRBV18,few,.,CASSLMDGTEAFF,TGTGCCAGCTCACTAATGGATGGCACTGAAGCTTTCTTT
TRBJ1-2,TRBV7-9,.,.,CASSLTHGYTF,TGTGCCAGCAGCTTGACCCATGGCTACACCTTC
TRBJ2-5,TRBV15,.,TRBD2,CATSRADRAGDQETQYF,TGTGCCACCAGCAGAGCAGACAGAGCGGGGGACCAAGAGACCCAGTACTTC
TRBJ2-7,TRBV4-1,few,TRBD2,CASSPAGESSYEQYF,TGCGCCAGCAGCCCAGCGGGGGAGAGCTCCTACGAGCAGTACTTC
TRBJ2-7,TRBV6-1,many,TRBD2,CASSERNSGRRYEQYF,TGTGCCAGCAGTGAGAGGAATAGCGGGAGGCGATACGAGCAGTACTTC
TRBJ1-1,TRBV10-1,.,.,CASSWGSGNTEAFF,TGCGCCAGCAGCTGGGGCTCTGGGAACACTGAAGCTTTCTTT
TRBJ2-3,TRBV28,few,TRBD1,CASSSTGGTYDTQYF,TGTGCCAGCAGTTCGACAGGGGGCACCTATGATACGCAGTATTTT
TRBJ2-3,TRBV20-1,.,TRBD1,CSAATGEDTQYF,TGCAGTGCTGCTACAGGGGAGGATACGCAGTATTTT
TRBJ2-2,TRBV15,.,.,CATRSPEGGTGELFF,TGTGCCACCAGATCCCCGGAGGGGGGCACCGGGGAGCTGTTTTTT
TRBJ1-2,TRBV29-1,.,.,CSATSGRNYGYTF,TGCAGCGCTACATCCGGACGGAACTATGGCTACACCTTC
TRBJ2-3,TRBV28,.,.,CASSPETVIETQYF,TGTGCCAGCAGCCCTGAGACAGTTATAGAGACGCAGTATTTT
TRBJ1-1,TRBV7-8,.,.,CASSFNRGTEAFF,TGTGCCAGCAGCTTTAATAGGGGCACTGAAGCTTTCTTT
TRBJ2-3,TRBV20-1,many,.,CSARASGGRYTQYF,TGCAGTGCTAGAGCCTCCGGGGGCAGGTATACGCAGTATTTT
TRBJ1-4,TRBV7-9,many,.,CASSRDGREKLFF,TGTGCCAGCAGCCGGGACGGACGAGAAAAACTGTTTTTT
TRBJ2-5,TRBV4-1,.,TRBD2,CASSQVGGKQVTQYF,TGCGCCAGCAGCCAAGTCGGGGGGAAACAAGTGACCCAGTACTTC
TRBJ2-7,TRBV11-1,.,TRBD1,CASSPGQGRYEQYF,TGTGCCAGCAGCCCGGGACAGGGCAGGTACGAGCAGTACTTC
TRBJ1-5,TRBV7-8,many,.,CASSLRTHQPQHF,TGTGCCAGCAGCCTGCGAACCCATCAGCCCCAGCATTTT
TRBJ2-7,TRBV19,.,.,CASSSVAEQYF,TGTGCCAGCAGTTCCGTCGCCGAGCAGTACTTC
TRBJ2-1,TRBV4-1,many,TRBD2,CASSYYGTSGRNEQFF,TGCGCCAGCAGCTACTACGGGACTAGCGGGAGGAATGAGCAGTTCTTC
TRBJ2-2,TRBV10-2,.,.,CASSERVRGSGELFF,TGCGCCAGCAGTGAGAGGGTCAGGGGCTCCGGGGAGCTGTTTTTT
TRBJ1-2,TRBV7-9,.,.,CASSSSTDCTF,TGTGCCAGCAGCTCCTCCACTGACTGTACCTTC
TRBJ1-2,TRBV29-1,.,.,CSVDVGRGGYGYTF,TGCAGCGTTGACGTGGGCAGGGGAGGCTATGGCTACACCTTC
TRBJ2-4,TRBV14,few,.,CASSQSGTQTFVVAKNIQYF,TGTGCCAGCAGCCAATCCGGGACCCAAACCTTCGTTGTAGCCAAAAACATTCAGTACTTC